The next 27 T cell receptor beta chains were all read from a single sample in a study of CD8 T cells in ankylosing spondylitis (dated by TCRdb to the late 2010s). What these receptors recognize is not known. Library method: 5' RACE. The data were produced on an Illumina HiSeq 2500. TCRdb reprocessed the public reads (quality trimming at Q25 with fastp, clone calling with MiXCR) and kept in-frame beta chains. Rows with one shared CDR3 protein collapse into an entry with the most common genes and DNA. This sample comprises about 800,000 distinct CDR3 sequences, approximately 10% of them detected only once. Of the sample, roughly 0.51% is held by the ten largest clones. The paper as a whole reports these results and caveats: Blood from ankylosing spondylitis patients appeared to be characterized by a TCR beta motif composed of about 8 highly homologous amino acid variants.

Source material: blood, either unsorted or a sorted T cell fraction (not recorded which). The receptors originated from a male donor with ankylosing spondylitis.

The chain couples TRBV7-2 to TRBJ1-2, with TRBD1 matching 7 bases. The germline V gene has CDR1 SGHTA and CDR2 FQGNSA. This CDR3 has 17 amino acids. V trimming: 2 bases; J trimming: 0 bases; junction bases outside the gene matches: 9. The CDR3 loop reads CASSLRTGLLTNYGYTF. CDR3 DNA: TGTGCCAGCAGCTTAAGGACAGGACTATTGACTAACTATGGCTACACCTTC. The entire variable domain, with the rest obtained from reference TRBV7-2 and TRBJ1-2, is as follows: GAGVSQSPSNKVTEKGKDVELRCDPISGHTALYWYRQSLGQGLEFLIYFQGNSAPDKSGLPSDRFSAERTGGSVSTLTIQRTQQEDSAVYLCASSLRTGLLTNYGYTFGSGTRLTVV.

This clonotype was detected only a few times. The chain has TRBV5-4 and TRBJ1-4; 7 bases align to TRBD1. CDR3 size: 15 residues. Trimming took 1 base from V and 5 from J; bases not matched to a gene: 5. Germline V CDR1 and CDR2: SGHNT, YYREEE (reference sequence). The CDR3 is CASSLRDSFNEKLFF. The CDR3 DNA follows: TGTGCCAGCAGCTTGAGGGACAGCTTCAATGAAAAACTGTTTTTT.

The rearrangement links TRBV6-2 or TRBV6-3 to TRBJ1-2, with D uncertain. Trimming took 2 bases from V and 5 from J, leaving 6 bases between them. Germline loops: CDR1 MNHEY, CDR2 SVGEGT. The CDR3 covers 12 residues. The CDR3: CASSYEQYGYTF. The CDR3 DNA sequence: TGTGCCAGCAGTTACGAACAGTATGGCTACACCTTC.

This clonotype was seen at least ten times. The V and J genes are TRBV29-1 and TRBJ2-1, with a possible D match to TRBD2 (5 bases). Germline V CDR1 and CDR2: SQVTM, ANQGSEA. This CDR3 has 16 residues. The V and J ends lost 0 bases and 6 bases respectively, with 18 bases between them. The chain's CDR3 is CSVEDRGKGRANEQFF. In DNA, the CDR3 is TGCAGCGTTGAAGATCGAGGGAAGGGTCGAGCCAATGAGCAGTTCTTC.

This clonotype showed up just a few times. This chain connects TRBV20-1 to TRBJ2-3; D unresolved. Trimming removed 3 bases from V and 2 bases from J, with 9 bases in between. The CDR3 is 13 residues long. The germline V gene has CDR1 DFQATT and CDR2 SNEGSKA (reference sequence). The CDR3 DNA reads TGCAGTGCTAGTAAGGCCCTCACAGATACGCAGTATTTT. Protein product: CSASKALTDTQYF.

There are a few counts of this clonotype. The rearrangement joins TRBV6-5 to TRBJ1-1; a possible D gene is TRBD1 (6 bases). Looked up from germline, CDR1 is MNHEY and CDR2 is SVGAGI. V was trimmed by 5 bases and J by 5 bases, leaving 15 bases between them. CDR3 length: 14 amino acids. Written as DNA, the CDR3 is TGTGCCAGCAGTCACGGGGGGCGGAGGACTGAAGCTTTCTTT. It is translated as CASSHGGRRTEAFF.

The chain links TRBV11-2 to TRBJ2-1, with 10 bases fitting TRBD2. J lost 5 bases, V lost 5 bases, and 12 bases had no gene match. Germline CDR1 is SGHAT and CDR2 is FQNNGV. The length of the CDR3 is 17 residues. CDR3 protein: CASSPGSSGGLDNEQFF. The CDR3 DNA sequence: TGTGCCAGCAGCCCAGGGAGTAGCGGGGGGCTGGACAATGAGCAGTTCTTC.

The chain employs TRBV7-9 and TRBJ2-7; the match to TRBD2 covers 11 bases. The length of the CDR3 is 14 residues. The V gene end was trimmed by 3 bases and the J gene end by 5 bases; junction bases not matched to a gene: 3. Germline values: CDR1 SEHNR, CDR2 FQNEAQ (reference sequence). CDR3 sequence: CASSFSGRADEQYF. The CDR3 DNA reads as TGTGCCAGCAGCTTTAGCGGGAGGGCTGACGAGCAGTACTTC.

This clonotype was detected ten times or more. The chain couples TRBV29-1 to TRBJ1-1, with a tentative D call TRBD1 (6 bases). Trimming pared 6 bases from V and 7 bases from J, leaving 18 bases between. The CDR3 has 13 residues. Germline values: CDR1 SQVTM, CDR2 ANQGSEA. CDR3 nucleotides: TGCAGCGTCCGCTGGGGGGCCGGTGGTGAAGCTTTCTTT. Residues: CSVRWGAGGEAFF.

This clonotype was picked up a small number of times. This chain uses TRBV6-1 with TRBJ2-3; TRBD1 matches at 7 bases. The CDR3 is 13 amino acids. After removal of 4 bases from V and 4 bases from J, the junction contained 2 bases not matched to a gene. CDR1 and CDR2 (germline): MNHNS, SASEGT. CDR3 sequence (DNA): TGTGCCAGCAGTGTAGACAGGGCAGATACGCAGTATTTT. It translates to CASSVDRADTQYF.

V and J are TRBV6-4 and TRBJ2-1; 12 nucleotides agree with TRBD2. CDR3 size: 18 residues. Germline trimming cut 0 bases from V and 3 bases from J; bases unmatched to any gene: 6. CDR1 MRHNA and CDR2 SNTAGT come from the germline V gene. CDR3 bases: TGTGCCAGCAGTGACTCGACACTAGCGGGGGGCAGCTACAATGAGCAGTTCTTC. Translated: CASSDSTLAGGSYNEQFF.

In this sample, this clonotype turned up a few times. The genes are TRBV27 and TRBJ1-1; D is perhaps TRBD1 (5 bases). The V and J ends lost 6 bases and 1 base respectively, with 9 bases between them. Per germline, CDR1 MNHEY and CDR2 SMNVEV (reference sequence). The CDR3 runs to 13 residues. CDR3 loop: CASRSTANTEAFF. CDR3 sequence (DNA): TGTGCCAGCAGATCGACAGCGAACACTGAAGCTTTCTTT.

The V gene is TRBV4-1, the J gene TRBJ2-2, with 9 bases lining up with TRBD1. V lost 4 bases, J lost 8 bases, and 5 bases stayed unmatched. CDR1 is MGHRA and CDR2 is YSYEKL in the germline V gene. The CDR3 sequence is 14 residues long. In DNA form, the CDR3 reads TGCGCCAGCAGCCCCTGGACAGGGGAGGGGGAGCTGTTTTTT. This encodes CASSPWTGEGELFF.

This clonotype was counted only a few times. The chain couples TRBV20-1 to TRBJ2-7; TRBD1 might be the D (6 bases). CDR1 and CDR2 (germline): DFQATT, SNEGSKA (reference sequence). The CDR3 runs to 15 residues. V lost 5 bases and J lost 2, with 19 bases in between. The CDR3, as DNA: TGCAGTGCTGTACTTCCCGACAGGAACCCCTACGAGCAGTACTTC. Its protein is CSAVLPDRNPYEQYF.

The V gene is TRBV20-1, the J gene TRBJ2-5; 10 bases align to TRBD1. The CDR3 runs 16 residues. Germline lookup yields CDR1 DFQATT and CDR2 SNEGSKA (reference sequence). Trimming removed 3 bases from V and 2 bases from J; junction bases left unmatched: 9. CDR3 in amino acids: CSARPGTGALQETQYF. The CDR3 bases are TGCAGTGCTAGGCCCGGGACAGGGGCCCTACAAGAGACCCAGTACTTC.

This clonotype was seen a handful of times. The CDR3 reads CSARGGGSQNQPQHF. DNA of the CDR3: TGCAGTGCTAGAGGGGGAGGGAGCCAAAATCAGCCCCAGCATTTT. The chain joins TRBV20-1 to TRBJ1-5; D is undetermined. In germline, CDR1 is DFQATT, CDR2 SNEGSKA (reference sequence). The V end lost 1 base, the J end lost 4 bases, and 14 bases lay between the germline ends. The CDR3 runs 15 residues.

J is TRBJ2-5 and V is TRBV5-1; TRBD2 matches 8 bases. The CDR3 contains 16 residues. V lost 0 bases to trimming and J lost 2 bases; unmatched junction nucleotides: 6. CDR1 is SGHRS, CDR2 YFSETQ, per germline. The CDR3 DNA is TGCGCCAGCAGCTTGGGCGCGGGGGGTTCTCAAGAGACCCAGTACTTC. Protein product: CASSLGAGGSQETQYF.

The genes are TRBV9 and TRBJ2-5; D may be TRBD2 (5 bases). Trimming stripped 0 bases from V and 5 bases from J, with 14 bases between. The CDR3 covers 15 residues. Germline V gives CDR1 SGDLS, CDR2 YYNGEE. The CDR3 reads CASSVDQTSEETQYF. In nucleotides, the CDR3 is TGTGCCAGCAGCGTAGATCAAACTAGTGAGGAGACCCAGTACTTC.

This sequence joins TRBV9 and TRBJ2-3; D is uncertain. Deletions cut 2 bases from V and 4 bases from J, with 14 bases between. Germline V lookup: CDR1 SGDLS, CDR2 YYNGEE. CDR3 length: 15 amino acids. CDR3 sequence reads: CASSVGTAGADTQYF. The CDR3 coding sequence is TGTGCCAGCAGCGTTGGCACCGCCGGCGCAGATACGCAGTATTTT.

V gene TRBV7-9 combines with J gene TRBJ2-1; TRBD2 agrees at 13 bases. CDR3 size: 16 residues. The J segment lost 6 bases and the V segment lost 5 bases, leaving 7 bases of the junction unmatched. Germline loops: CDR1 SEHNR, CDR2 FQNEAQ (reference sequence). DNA for the CDR3: TGTGCCAGCAGCCCCCCGACTAGCGGGAGGATCAATGAGCAGTTCTTC. Amino acids: CASSPPTSGRINEQFF.

The chain has TRBV5-1 and TRBJ1-2; TRBD1 is a possible D gene (5 bases). This CDR3 has 18 residues. CDR1 and CDR2 from the germline V gene are SGHRS and YFSETQ. V dropped 4 bases and J dropped 0 bases, with 22 bases sitting between them. For the CDR3, the DNA is TGCGCCAGCAGCATCCGACCGGGACGCCTGTTAGCTAACTATGGCTACACCTTC. It translates to CASSIRPGRLLANYGYTF.

The table lists this clonotype with a few counts. The chain links TRBV7-8 to TRBJ1-2, with D tentatively TRBD1 (5 bases). The CDR3 loop spans 14 amino acids. V was clipped by 2 bases and J by 2 bases, with 9 bases between them. Per germline, CDR1 SGHVS and CDR2 FQNEAQ. This CDR3 reads CASSLNGANYGYTF. The CDR3 DNA reads as TGTGCCAGCAGCTTAAATGGGGCCAACTATGGCTACACCTTC.

In its sample, this clonotype was seen many times. CDR3: CASSLWGAQPQHF. CDR3 nucleotides: TGTGCCAGCAGTTTATGGGGAGCTCAGCCCCAGCATTTT. The chain links TRBV12-3 or TRBV12-4 to TRBJ1-5; D gene uncertain. V lost 2 bases, J lost 6 bases, and 8 bases lay in between. The CDR3 consists of 13 residues.

This sequence joins TRBV10-3 and TRBJ2-7, with D perhaps assigned TRBD1 or TRBD2 (6 bases each). This CDR3 contains 14 residues. From germline, CDR1 is ENHRY and CDR2 SYGVKD. Deletions cut 3 bases from V and 5 bases from J, with 14 bases between. The CDR3 region has the DNA TGTGCCATCAGTGATAAGAGGGGGGTCGACGAGCAGTACTTC. This gives the protein CAISDKRGVDEQYF.

The chain has TRBV12-3 or TRBV12-4 and TRBJ2-3, with D perhaps TRBD2 (5 bases). The CDR3 is 15 residues long. Deletions cut 2 bases from V and 5 bases from J, with 14 bases between. Here the CDR3 reads CASSLSRGWGDTQYF. Written as DNA, the CDR3 is TGTGCCAGCAGTTTAAGCCGGGGATGGGGAGATACGCAGTATTTT.

This clonotype appeared a few times. V and J are TRBV9 and TRBJ2-5, with 7 bases matching TRBD2. The CDR3 consists of 14 residues. In germline, CDR1 is SGDLS, CDR2 YYNGEE. The V gene end was trimmed by 4 bases and the J gene end by 4 bases; junction bases not matched to a gene: 7. CDR3 sequence (DNA): TGTGCCAGCAGCCCCAGGACTAGTCCAGAGACCCAGTACTTC. It codes for CASSPRTSPETQYF.

The chain links TRBV6-5 to TRBJ1-1; the D is unclear. Trimming cost V 4 bases and J 0 bases, with 9 bases left between them. Looked up from germline, CDR1 is MNHEY and CDR2 is SVGAGI. This CDR3 region has 14 residues. Here the CDR3 DNA reads TGTGCCAGCAGTTCTTCACCCATGAACACTGAAGCTTTCTTT. Translating gives CASSSSPMNTEAFF.